This TCR beta chain was recovered during a study of blood T cell repertoires in COVID-19. The CDR3 covers 16 residues. The J segment lost 5 bases and the V segment lost 4 bases, leaving 6 bases of the junction unmatched. Germline lookup yields CDR1 MNHEY and CDR2 SVGAGI. Assay: immunoSEQ multiplex PCR; the TCRdb copy retains only in-frame clones and omits some. The table includes 200,000 or so clones, approximately 80% detected once. Specimen: PBMCs or T cells enriched from blood (not recorded which). The TCR was taken from a middle-aged woman with acute COVID-19. This chain joins TRBV6-5 and TRBJ2-5, with 14 bases identical to TRBD2. The CDR3 DNA is TGTGCCAGCAGTTCCGCGACTAGCGGGGGGGCGGAGACCCAGTACTTC. Residues: CASSSATSGGAETQYF.